Below, 17 T cell receptor beta chains from the same sample are listed, as sequenced in a study of T cells after yellow fever vaccination. A single record per CDR3 protein comes from TCRdb applying MiXCR to the 5' RACE reads. Among 300,000 to 400,000 distinct CDR3 sequences listed, under 5% were seen once. This specimen consisted of PBMCs, obtained 5 days after the yellow fever booster vaccination. The receptors shown here come from a man aged 18 to 30 who received the YFV17D yellow fever vaccine.

This clonotype showed up just a few times. The CDR3 here is CASNPYETQYF. In nucleotides, the CDR3 is TGTGCCAGCAACCCCTATGAGACCCAGTACTTC. V and J are TRBV2 and TRBJ2-5; D not certain. Trimming removed 7 bases from V and 5 bases from J, with 8 bases in between. The germline V gene has CDR1 SNHLY and CDR2 FYNNEI. CDR3 length: 11 residues.

The gene calls are TRBV6-5 and TRBJ2-3; no clear D gene. The CDR3 totals 15 residues. Germline CDR1 reads MNHEY; CDR2 reads SVGAGI. The V end lost 2 bases, the J end lost 0 bases, and 9 bases lay between the germline ends. For the CDR3, the DNA is TGTGCCAGCAGTTACGGATCGGCAAGCACAGATACGCAGTATTTT. It codes for CASSYGSASTDTQYF.

The gene calls are TRBV3-1 and TRBJ1-2; D unresolved. This CDR3 has 17 amino acids. Germline V CDR1 and CDR2: LGHDT, YNNKEL (reference sequence). Trimming shortened V by 0 bases and J by 2 bases, and 16 bases separated the two germline ends. DNA for the CDR3: TGTGCCAGCAGCCAAGAACGACTAGGAGGAAGAAACTATGGCTACACCTTC. Translation: CASSQERLGGRNYGYTF.

This clonotype was picked up a small number of times. This chain links TRBV18 with TRBJ1-6; no clear D. Trimming pared 1 base from V and 14 bases from J, leaving 12 bases between. CDR1 is KGHSH, CDR2 LQKENI, per germline. The length of the CDR3 is 13 residues. DNA of the CDR3: TGTGCCAGCTCACCACAGTGGGGTGCGACCCTCCACTTT. The encoded protein is CASSPQWGATLHF.

This chain connects TRBV13 to TRBJ2-5; D may be TRBD1 or TRBD2 (5 bases each). The ends were cut back, 6 bases at V and 0 bases at J, with 14 bases in the middle. The CDR3 contains 15 residues. Germline CDR1 and CDR2: PRHDT and FYEKMQ (reference sequence). The chain's CDR3 is CASSQGTDYQETQYF. In DNA form, the CDR3 reads TGTGCCAGCAGTCAAGGGACGGACTACCAAGAGACCCAGTACTTC.

This rearrangement joins TRBV18 to TRBJ2-7, with 7 bases matching TRBD2. The germline gives CDR1 KGHSH, CDR2 LQKENI. This CDR3 comprises 17 residues. V lost 1 base and J lost 2; bases outside the gene matches: 11. The CDR3 region is CASSPLAGQSNTYEQYF. CDR3 sequence (DNA): TGTGCCAGCTCACCACTAGCGGGCCAGTCAAATACCTACGAGCAGTACTTC.

This clonotype was recorded a few times. The genes are TRBV19 and TRBJ1-1, with D uncertain. The CDR3 consists of 15 residues. V lost 3 bases and J lost 1, with 12 bases in between. Germline assignment: CDR1 LNHDA and CDR2 SQIVND (reference sequence). The CDR3 spells CASSISPYKNTEAFF. The CDR3 DNA is TGTGCCAGTAGTATCAGTCCCTACAAGAACACTGAAGCTTTCTTT.

This clonotype appeared a few times. V and J are TRBV2 and TRBJ2-5; TRBD1 matches 7 bases. The V segment lost 7 bases and the J segment 2 bases; nucleotides outside the gene matches: 7. Germline CDR1 and CDR2: SNHLY and FYNNEI. This CDR3 has 14 amino acids. CDR3 in DNA: TGTGCCAGCACCCCGGACAGGCGGCAAGAGACCCAGTACTTC. It specifies CASTPDRRQETQYF.

The sample holds many counts of this clonotype. CDR3: CSARSGQGSTDTQYF. CDR3 DNA: TGCAGTGCTAGAAGTGGACAGGGCAGCACAGATACGCAGTATTTT. This sequence joins TRBV20-1 and TRBJ2-3; TRBD1 agrees at 8 bases. Germline values: CDR1 DFQATT, CDR2 SNEGSKA (reference sequence). The ends lost 2 bases at V and 0 bases at J; junction bases unmatched: 4. The CDR3 is made up of 15 amino acids.

This rearrangement joins TRBV7-3 to TRBJ2-2; the D is unclear. This CDR3 has 14 amino acids. V dropped 7 bases and J dropped 4 bases, with 13 bases sitting between them. Germline CDR1 reads SGHTA; CDR2 reads FQGTGA. Written as DNA, the CDR3 is TGTGCCAGCACCTTGACTCCGGCCACCGGGGAGCTGTTTTTT. Translated: CASTLTPATGELFF.

This clonotype was seen many times. The rearrangement joins TRBV20-1 to TRBJ2-5; 10 positions agree with TRBD2. Germline CDR1 DFQATT, CDR2 SNEGSKA (reference sequence). The CDR3 length is 15 residues. V was clipped by 1 base and J by 2 bases; unmatched bases: 4. For the CDR3, the DNA is TGCAGTGCTAGAGGGACTAGCGGTTCACAAGAGACCCAGTACTTC. It encodes CSARGTSGSQETQYF.

Only a few counts were recorded for this clonotype. The J gene is TRBJ1-6, the V gene TRBV5-1; 10 bases are shared with TRBD1. The CDR3 sequence is 16 residues long. V shed 3 bases and J 8 bases; nucleotides not matched to a gene: 8. Germline CDR1 is SGHRS and CDR2 is YFSETQ. CDR3 region: CASSYTWDRGDSPLHF. The CDR3 bases are TGCGCCAGCAGCTATACATGGGACAGGGGTGATTCACCCCTCCACTTT. Combining the CDR3 with reference TRBV5-1 and TRBJ1-6 gives the whole variable domain KAGVTQTPRYLIKTRGQQVTLSCSPISGHRSVSWYQQTPGQGLQFLFEYFSETQRNKGNFPGRFSGRQFSNSRSEMNVSTLELGDSALYLCASSYTWDRGDSPLHFGNGTRLTVT.

This sequence joins TRBV4-3 and TRBJ2-3; no firm D call. Trimming pared 0 bases from V and 0 bases from J, leaving 10 bases between. The CDR3 is made up of 16 amino acids. Germline V gene sequence: CDR1 LGHNA, CDR2 YSLEER. The CDR3 coding sequence is TGCGCCAGCAGCCAAGATAGAGTATCTAGCACAGATACGCAGTATTTT. This codes for CASSQDRVSSTDTQYF.

In DNA, the CDR3 is TGTGCCAGCAGATCTCGGACAGGGTTTGATGAGCAGTTCTTC. This codes for CASRSRTGFDEQFF. V usage is TRBV6-6 and J usage is TRBJ2-1; 8 nucleotides agree with TRBD1. Germline-derived CDR1 and CDR2 are MNHNY and SVGAGI (reference sequence). Trimming at V came to 6 bases and at J to 8 bases, leaving 9 bases not matched to a gene. The CDR3 loop spans 14 amino acids.

This clonotype has more than one count but fewer than ten. The chain is built from TRBV5-1 and TRBJ2-5, with 8 bases identical to TRBD2. This CDR3 contains 14 residues. The J segment lost 5 bases and the V segment lost 3 bases, leaving 6 bases of the junction unmatched. Germline V lookup: CDR1 SGHRS, CDR2 YFSETQ. The CDR3 nucleotides read TGCGCCAGCAGCTGGGGACTAGTGCGGGAGACCCAGTACTTC. This sequence encodes CASSWGLVRETQYF.

This clonotype was seen a handful of times. The chain recombines TRBV9 with TRBJ2-3, with D unresolved. The CDR3 has 13 residues. Germline CDR1 reads SGDLS; CDR2 reads YYNGEE. V was cut by 0 bases and J by 5 bases, with 7 bases left in between. CDR3 nucleotide sequence: TGTGCCAGCAGCGTAGATTTTTTAGATACGCAGTATTTT. The encoded protein is CASSVDFLDTQYF.

The CDR3 loop reads CASSAPWGPGDPDTQYF. The CDR3 DNA reads TGTGCCAGCAGCGCACCCTGGGGGCCCGGCGACCCCGATACGCAGTATTTT. The rearrangement joins TRBV13 to TRBJ2-3, with a tentative D call TRBD1 (6 bases). The CDR3 covers 17 residues. V was pared by 5 bases and J by 6 bases, with 24 bases between. Germline CDR1 and CDR2: PRHDT and FYEKMQ (reference sequence).